This TCR beta chain came from a study of blood T cell repertoires in COVID-19. Looking at the study overall: There were acute and convalescent COVID-19 samples, and they came from the United States, Italy and Spain. T cells, B-cell-depleted T cells, or PBMCs supplied cDNA or gDNA.

This clone was seen only a few times. V was clipped by 3 bases and J by 1 base; unmatched bases: 5. This CDR3 has 15 residues. CDR1 is SNHLY and CDR2 is FYNNEI in the germline V gene. In the source study's methods: The assay estimated nucleated cells by amplifying reference gene primers. Data came from immunoSEQ multiplex PCR; TCRdb stores just in-frame clones and leaves some out. V, J and clone size are those of that table, while D and trimming were read from the DNA. The table records around 170,000 clones, approximately 79% of them present only once. This clonotype originated in a woman aged 80 or over with acute or convalescent COVID-19. The chain has TRBV2 and TRBJ1-1; 7 bases agree with TRBD1. Sequenced material: peripheral blood. The CDR3 sequence: CASSELGQQNTEAFF. The CDR3 DNA reads TGTGCCAGCAGTGAGTTGGGACAGCAGAACACTGAAGCTTTCTTT.